This TCR beta chain was documented in a study of T cells after yellow fever vaccination. Template switching by 5'RACE produced TCR cDNA, adding a universal primer site and UMIs. From the 5' RACE reads, TCRdb called clonotypes with MiXCR, one entry per CDR3 protein. Of a few hundred thousand distinct CDR3 sequences detected, 7.5% to 9% appear once; the ten largest clones hold 3% to 4%. This clonotype came up a few times. No antigen is known for it. CDR3 length equals 14 residues. Germline values: CDR1 MNHEY, CDR2 SVGAGI. Trimming shortened V by 5 bases and J by 4 bases, and 13 bases separated the two germline ends. General study results and limits: From the bulk population, abundant clonotypes could contaminate and appear within FACS-sorted repertoires. Once the booster was given, most primary-vaccination clones reappeared, at roughly 96% for CD4 and roughly 86% for CD8. It was the secondary response that reached its peak faster, day 5 versus 15, but it was weaker.

This clonotype was sampled from a man aged 18-30 years who received the YFV17D yellow fever vaccine. This specimen consisted of CD4+ T cells sorted from PBMCs, obtained 5 days after the yellow fever booster vaccination. The chain recombines TRBV6-5 with TRBJ2-3, with D perhaps matching TRBD2 (5 bases). DNA of the CDR3: TGTGCCAGCAGTCCCGACTATGTCCCAGATACGCAGTATTTT. As protein: CASSPDYVPDTQYF.